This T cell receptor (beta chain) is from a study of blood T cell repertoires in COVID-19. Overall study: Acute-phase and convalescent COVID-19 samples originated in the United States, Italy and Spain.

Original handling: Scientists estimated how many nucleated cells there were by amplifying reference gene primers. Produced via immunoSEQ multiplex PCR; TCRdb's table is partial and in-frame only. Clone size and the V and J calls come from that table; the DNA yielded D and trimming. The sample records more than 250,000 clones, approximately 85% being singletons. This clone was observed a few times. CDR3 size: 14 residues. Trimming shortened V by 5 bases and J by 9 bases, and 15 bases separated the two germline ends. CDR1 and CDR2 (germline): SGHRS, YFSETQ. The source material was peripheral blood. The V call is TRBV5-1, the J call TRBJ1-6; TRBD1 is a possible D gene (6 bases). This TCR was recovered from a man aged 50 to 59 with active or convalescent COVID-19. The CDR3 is CASSQGQNSSPLHF. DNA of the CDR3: TGCGCCAGCAGTCAAGGACAGAATTCTTCACCCCTCCACTTT.